This passage covers 27 T cell receptor beta chains from one sample sequenced in a study of chronic HIV infection and antiretroviral therapy. TCRdb re-derived calls from the 5' RACE reads in MiXCR, one entry per CDR3 protein. The table includes 40,000 to 50,000 distinct CDR3 sequences, 15% to 20% detected once. Source material: peripheral blood. The receptor set was obtained from an adult who had HIV and had not received antiretroviral therapy, or was an uninfected healthy control (not recorded which).

This clonotype was counted between two and nine times. The chain recombines TRBV5-6 with TRBJ2-3, with 7 bases that match TRBD2. J was trimmed by 2 bases and V by 3 bases; bases with no gene match: 3. Per the germline V gene, CDR1 is SGHDT and CDR2 is YYEEEE. This CDR3 region has 14 residues. CDR3 in DNA: TGTGCCAGCAGCTCACTAGCGTTCACAGATACGCAGTATTTT. Encoded protein: CASSSLAFTDTQYF.

CDR3: CASRALTSGRWADTQYF. DNA of the CDR3: TGCGCCAGCAGGGCCCTGACTAGCGGGAGGTGGGCAGATACGCAGTATTTT. This chain joins TRBV5-1 and TRBJ2-3; 13 bases fit TRBD2. The CDR3 is made up of 17 amino acids. Trimming at V came to 5 bases and at J to 4 bases, leaving 10 bases not matched to a gene. Germline loops: CDR1 SGHRS, CDR2 YFSETQ. Full variable domain (rest looked up from reference TRBV5-1 and TRBJ2-3): KAGVTQTPRYLIKTRGQQVTLSCSPISGHRSVSWYQQTPGQGLQFLFEYFSETQRNKGNFPGRFSGRQFSNSRSEMNVSTLELGDSALYLCASRALTSGRWADTQYFGPGTRLTVL.

This sequence joins TRBV5-1 and TRBJ1-3; no clear D gene. CDR3 size: 13 residues. V was shortened by 0 bases and J by 2 bases, with 3 bases between the two germline ends. From germline, CDR1 is SGHRS and CDR2 YFSETQ. The CDR3 here is CASSLATGNTIYF. CDR3 DNA sequence: TGCGCCAGCAGCTTGGCCACTGGAAACACCATATATTTT.

This clonotype was picked up a small number of times. The rearrangement links TRBV27 to TRBJ2-3; no clear D. The V end lost 5 bases, the J end lost 4 bases, and 19 bases lay between the germline ends. Germline V gives CDR1 MNHEY, CDR2 SMNVEV (reference sequence). There are 16 residues in the CDR3. CDR3 bases: TGTGCCAGCAGTCCCCCCCGGCAGGTCGGATCAGATACGCAGTATTTT. Amino acids: CASSPPRQVGSDTQYF.

The V and J genes are TRBV10-3 and TRBJ2-7, with D possibly called TRBD1 or TRBD2 (5 bases each). V lost 8 bases and J lost 2, with 16 bases in between. Germline values: CDR1 ENHRY, CDR2 SYGVKD. This CDR3 spans 14 amino acids. This chain's CDR3 is CAISGTQRAYEQYF. The CDR3 coding sequence is TGTGCCATCTCCGGGACCCAGAGGGCCTACGAGCAGTACTTC.

This clonotype was observed a handful of times. This chain joins TRBV29-1 and TRBJ2-6; D might be TRBD1 (6 bases). This CDR3 is 16 amino acids long. Germline V gene lookup returns CDR1 SQVTM and CDR2 ANQGSEA. V was cut by 6 bases and J by 0 bases, with 15 bases left in between. The CDR3 here is CSVGGRGDSGANVLTF. As DNA, the CDR3 is TGCAGCGTCGGAGGCAGGGGAGACTCTGGGGCCAACGTCCTGACTTTC. The whole variable domain, filled in from reference TRBV29-1 and TRBJ2-6, reads SAVISQKPSRDICQRGTSLTIQCQVDSQVTMMFWYRQQPGQSLTLIATANQGSEATYESGFVIDKFPISRPNLTFSTLTVSNMSPEDSSIYLCSVGGRGDSGANVLTFGAGSRLTVL.

This clonotype was seen only a few times. This chain links TRBV28 with TRBJ1-5; the D gene is possibly TRBD1 (5 bases). The CDR3 loop spans 12 amino acids. The germline V and J ends were trimmed by 7 bases and 4 bases, with 8 bases remaining between them. CDR1 and CDR2 (germline): MDHEN, SYDVKM. The CDR3, as DNA: TGTGCCAGCACCCGGACAAATCAGCCCCAGCATTTT. It is translated as CASTRTNQPQHF. Drawing the rest from reference TRBV28 and TRBJ1-5, the complete variable domain is DVKVTQSSRYLVKRTGEKVFLECVQDMDHENMFWYRQDPGLGLRLIYFSYDVKMKEKGDIPEGYSVSREKKERFSLILESASTNQTSMYLCASTRTNQPQHFGDGTRLSIL.

The chain employs TRBV5-1 and TRBJ1-1; perhaps TRBD1 as D (5 bases). This CDR3 is built from 12 residues. Germline V gives CDR1 SGHRS, CDR2 YFSETQ. V was clipped by 0 bases and J by 10 bases, with 10 bases between them. The CDR3 here is CASSLEGTGAFF. The CDR3 coding sequence is TGCGCCAGCAGCTTGGAAGGGACCGGAGCTTTCTTT.

This clonotype was seen a single time. V is TRBV11-1 and J is TRBJ2-7; D is unresolved. The CDR3 loop spans 13 amino acids. In germline, CDR1 is SGHAT, CDR2 FQDESV (reference sequence). Trimming took off 5 bases at V and 3 bases at J, with 11 bases between the two ends. CDR3 DNA: TGTGCCAGCAGCGACACGACTGGCTACGAGCAGTACTTC. Its protein product is CASSDTTGYEQYF.

J is TRBJ1-6 and V is TRBV9; 7 nucleotides match TRBD1. Germline loops: CDR1 SGDLS, CDR2 YYNGEE. V lost 1 base to trimming and J lost 10 bases; unmatched junction nucleotides: 8. The CDR3 runs 15 residues. The DNA of the CDR3 is TGTGCCAGCAGCGTACTCGCAGGGGGTCTGTCACCCCTCCACTTT. This translates into CASSVLAGGLSPLHF.

There are a few counts of this clonotype. The genes are TRBV19 and TRBJ2-1; 8 bases are a match to TRBD2. J was trimmed by 7 bases and V by 5 bases; bases with no gene match: 10. The CDR3 has 15 amino acids. CDR1 and CDR2 (germline): LNHDA, SQIVND (reference sequence). In DNA form, the CDR3 reads TGTGCCAGTAGTTCCGAGGGGAGCGGGAGAAATGAGCAGTTCTTC. Translating gives CASSSEGSGRNEQFF.

This clonotype has a handful of counts. The chain is built from TRBV12-3 or TRBV12-4 and TRBJ2-3; D is ambiguous. The CDR3 runs 11 residues. V lost 8 bases to trimming and J lost 4 bases, with 7 bases between them. CDR3 protein: CASGASDTQYF. The CDR3 DNA follows: TGTGCCAGCGGTGCCTCAGATACGCAGTATTTT.

This clonotype was seen a few times. This chain uses TRBV6-6 with TRBJ1-4; D is ambiguous. The germline V and J ends were trimmed by 2 bases and 6 bases, with 13 bases remaining between them. Germline CDR1 reads MNHNY; CDR2 reads SVGAGI (reference sequence). The CDR3 has 15 amino acids. In nucleotides, the CDR3 is TGTGCCAGCAGTTACCCGGATTCAACCCATGAAAAACTGTTTTTT. The encoded protein is CASSYPDSTHEKLFF.

The chain's CDR3 is CAISGTPNTEAFF. The CDR3 DNA reads TGTGCCATCAGCGGGACACCGAACACTGAAGCTTTCTTT. The chain combines TRBV10-3 with TRBJ1-1, with TRBD1 as a possible D gene (6 bases). The germline CDR1 and CDR2 sequences are ENHRY and SYGVKD. V was shortened by 6 bases and J by 1 base, with 9 bases between the two germline ends. This CDR3 comprises 13 residues.

This clonotype came up once. V usage is TRBV29-1 and J usage is TRBJ2-7; D ambiguous. The CDR3 has 12 residues. CDR1 and CDR2 (germline): SQVTM, ANQGSEA. Between the trimmed V and J ends, which lost 4 bases and 0 bases, there was a span of 7 bases. Here the CDR3 reads CSVVASSYEQYF. The CDR3 DNA follows: TGCAGCGTTGTAGCCAGCTCCTACGAGCAGTACTTC.

The chain uses TRBV6-4 and TRBJ2-2; D gene uncertain. The V gene lost 8 bases and the J gene lost 1 base, with 11 bases spanning the gap. Germline CDR1 and CDR2: MRHNA and SNTAGT. The CDR3 consists of 14 residues. CDR3 sequence reads: CASRTQGNTGELFF. The CDR3 DNA sequence: TGTGCCAGCCGGACCCAAGGGAACACCGGGGAGCTGTTTTTT.

This clonotype was seen more than once but under ten times. Its ends do not fully match the called genes, so a read error is possible. The chain has TRBV13 and TRBJ1-2; weak D call: TRBD1 (5 bases). This CDR3 has 14 amino acids. CDR1 is PRHDT and CDR2 is FYEKMQ in the germline V gene (reference sequence). CDR3 amino acids: CASSLESGIYGDTF. CDR3 in DNA: TGTGCCAGCAGCTTAGAATCAGGGATATATGGCGACACCTTC.

This clonotype was seen a few times. The chain links TRBV28 to TRBJ2-4; D gene uncertain. CDR1 MDHEN and CDR2 SYDVKM come from the germline V gene. This CDR3 comprises 10 residues. V lost 6 bases and J 6 bases, leaving 3 bases between the germline ends. CDR3: CASRANIQYF. The CDR3 nucleotides read TGTGCCAGCAGGGCAAACATTCAGTACTTC. The entire variable domain, with the rest obtained from reference TRBV28 and TRBJ2-4, is as follows: DVKVTQSSRYLVKRTGEKVFLECVQDMDHENMFWYRQDPGLGLRLIYFSYDVKMKEKGDIPEGYSVSREKKERFSLILESASTNQTSMYLCASRANIQYFGAGTRLSVL.

This clonotype was seen only a few times. This chain links TRBV11-3 with TRBJ2-5, with D possibly TRBD2 on 5 matching bases. Germline V gives CDR1 SGHNT, CDR2 YENEEA. V dropped 1 base and J dropped 4 bases, with 13 bases sitting between them. The CDR3 extends over 15 amino acids. This CDR3 is CASSLGGLAAETQYF. CDR3 nucleotides: TGTGCCAGCAGCTTAGGAGGCCTAGCAGCAGAGACCCAGTACTTC.

This clonotype was detected a few times. This rearrangement joins TRBV5-1 to TRBJ2-5; TRBD2 matches 10 bases. V trimming: 0 bases; J trimming: 2 bases; junction bases outside the gene matches: 1. Germline V CDR1 and CDR2: SGHRS, YFSETQ. This CDR3 has 15 amino acids. CDR3 nucleotides: TGCGCCAGCAGCTTGGCTAGCGGGAGTCAAGAGACCCAGTACTTC. Translating gives CASSLASGSQETQYF.

The chain links TRBV5-1 to TRBJ2-4; D is possibly TRBD1 or TRBD2 (5 bases each). The V end lost 0 bases, the J end lost 5 bases, and 6 bases lay between the germline ends. Germline CDR1 and CDR2: SGHRS and YFSETQ. The CDR3 is 13 residues long. Here the CDR3 reads CASSLAGQNIQYF. CDR3 coding DNA: TGCGCCAGCAGCTTGGCGGGACAAAACATTCAGTACTTC.

This clonotype appeared a few times. For the CDR3, the DNA is TGTGCCAGCATCCCTCAGGTTGGGTCTGGGGCCAACGTCCTGACTTTC. Its protein is CASIPQVGSGANVLTF. V and J are TRBV28 and TRBJ2-6; no definite D call. V was clipped by 7 bases and J by 1 base, with 14 bases between them. Germline CDR1 reads MDHEN; CDR2 reads SYDVKM. The CDR3 runs to 16 residues.

The chain couples TRBV7-9 to TRBJ1-1; TRBD1 matches at 9 bases. The V segment lost 10 bases and the J segment 11 bases; nucleotides outside the gene matches: 32. Germline CDR1 is SEHNR and CDR2 is FQNEAQ (reference sequence). The CDR3 covers 19 residues. CDR3 sequence: CATNPPTGQGQVFLRAAFF. Here the CDR3 DNA reads TGTGCCACCAACCCCCCCACCGGACAGGGGCAAGTCTTTCTGAGGGCCGCTTTCTTT.

The rearrangement joins TRBV5-5 to TRBJ1-1; D is uncertain. Trimming shortened V by 3 bases and J by 3 bases, and 6 bases separated the two germline ends. Per germline, CDR1 SGHKS and CDR2 YYEKEE (reference sequence). The CDR3 extends over 12 amino acids. CDR3 nucleotide sequence: TGTGCCAGCAGCTGGGGTTACACTGAAGCTTTCTTT. This encodes CASSWGYTEAFF.

In its sample, this clonotype was seen once. The V call is TRBV10-2, the J call TRBJ1-5, with a tentative D call TRBD1 (6 bases). V lost 7 bases, J lost 6 bases, and 10 bases lay in between. Germline values: CDR1 WSHSY, CDR2 SAAADI. The CDR3 runs 12 residues. Here the CDR3 DNA reads TGCGCCAGCAAGGGGGTAGGTCAGCCCCAGCATTTT. The encoded protein is CASKGVGQPQHF.

In its sample, this clonotype was seen a few times. J is TRBJ2-7 and V is TRBV20-1; 14 bases match TRBD2. Germline trimming cut 6 bases from V and 4 bases from J; bases unmatched to any gene: 11. Germline V gives CDR1 DFQATT, CDR2 SNEGSKA (reference sequence). This CDR3 contains 16 residues. The CDR3: CSAGRGTSGSVYEQYF. In DNA form, the CDR3 reads TGCAGTGCCGGCCGCGGGACTAGCGGGAGCGTATACGAGCAGTACTTC.

The chain employs TRBV5-1 and TRBJ1-1, with TRBD1 as a possible D gene (6 bases). Trimming left V 4 bases short and J 4 bases short, with 17 bases between. Germline V CDR1 and CDR2: SGHRS, YFSETQ. The CDR3 is 15 residues long. CDR3 nucleotides: TGCGCCAGCAGCCCGCGGACAGTATCGGGCACTGAAGCTTTCTTT. This encodes CASSPRTVSGTEAFF.